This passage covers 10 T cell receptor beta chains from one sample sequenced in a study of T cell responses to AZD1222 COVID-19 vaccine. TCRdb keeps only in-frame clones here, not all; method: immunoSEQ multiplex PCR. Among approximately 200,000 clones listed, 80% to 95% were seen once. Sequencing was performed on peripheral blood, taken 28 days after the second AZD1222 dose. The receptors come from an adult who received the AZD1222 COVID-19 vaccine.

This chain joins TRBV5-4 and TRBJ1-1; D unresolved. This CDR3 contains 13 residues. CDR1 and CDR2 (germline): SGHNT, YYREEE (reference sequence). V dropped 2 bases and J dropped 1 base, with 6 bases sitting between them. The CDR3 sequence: CASSLHSNTEAFF. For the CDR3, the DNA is TGTGCCAGCAGCTTACACTCGAACACTGAAGCTTTCTTT. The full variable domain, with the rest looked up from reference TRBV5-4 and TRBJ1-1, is ETGVTQSPTHLIKTRGQQVTLRCSSQSGHNTVSWYQQALGQGPQFIFQYYREEENGRGNFPPRFSGLQFPNYSSELNVNALELDDSALYLCASSLHSNTEAFFGQGTRLTVV.

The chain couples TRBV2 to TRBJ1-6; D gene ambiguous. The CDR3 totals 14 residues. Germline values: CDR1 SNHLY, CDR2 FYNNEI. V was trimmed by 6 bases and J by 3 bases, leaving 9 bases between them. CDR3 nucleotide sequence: TGTGCCAGCAGGCCGGACGTCTATAATTCACCCCTCCACTTT. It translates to CASRPDVYNSPLHF.

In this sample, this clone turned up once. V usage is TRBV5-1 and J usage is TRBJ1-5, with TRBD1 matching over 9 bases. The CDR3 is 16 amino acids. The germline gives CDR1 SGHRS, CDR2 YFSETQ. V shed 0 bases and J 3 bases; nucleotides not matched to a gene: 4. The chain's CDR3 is CASSLDGQGNNQPQHF. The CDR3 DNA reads TGCGCCAGCAGCTTGGACGGACAGGGGAACAATCAGCCCCAGCATTTT.

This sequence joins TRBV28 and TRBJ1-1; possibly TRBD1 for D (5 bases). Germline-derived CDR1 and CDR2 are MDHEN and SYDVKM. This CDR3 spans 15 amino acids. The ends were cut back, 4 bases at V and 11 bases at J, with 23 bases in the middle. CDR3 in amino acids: CASSSLEGMVKVAFF. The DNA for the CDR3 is TGTGCCAGCAGTTCCCTAGAGGGGATGGTAAAGGTGGCTTTCTTT.

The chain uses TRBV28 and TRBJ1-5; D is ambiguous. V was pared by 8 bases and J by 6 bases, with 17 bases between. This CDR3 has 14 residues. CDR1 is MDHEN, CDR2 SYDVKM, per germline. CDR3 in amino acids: CASHAANSGQPQHF. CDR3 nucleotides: TGTGCCAGCCACGCGGCTAACTCCGGTCAGCCCCAGCATTTT.

The CDR3 sequence: CAISPLTLAVSEEQYF. In nucleotides, the CDR3 is TGTGCCATCAGTCCCCTAACCCTAGCGGTTTCGGAGGAGCAGTACTTC. The rearrangement joins TRBV10-3 to TRBJ2-7; 7 positions agree with TRBD2. Germline assignment: CDR1 ENHRY and CDR2 SYGVKD. The CDR3 runs to 16 residues. V lost 5 bases and J lost 7; bases outside the gene matches: 17.

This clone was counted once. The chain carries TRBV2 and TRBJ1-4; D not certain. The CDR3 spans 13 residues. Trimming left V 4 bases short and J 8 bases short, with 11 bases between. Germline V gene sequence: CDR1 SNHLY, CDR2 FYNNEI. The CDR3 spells CASSVVPGEKLFF. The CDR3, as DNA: TGTGCCAGCAGTGTGGTTCCGGGGGAAAAACTGTTTTTT.

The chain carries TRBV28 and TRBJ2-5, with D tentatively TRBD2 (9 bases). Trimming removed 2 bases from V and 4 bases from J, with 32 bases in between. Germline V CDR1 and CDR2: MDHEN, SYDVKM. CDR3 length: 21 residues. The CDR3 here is CASSLDRGSSGSRIFGETQYF. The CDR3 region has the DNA TGTGCCAGCAGTTTAGACAGGGGCAGTAGCGGGAGTAGGATATTCGGAGAGACCCAGTACTTC.

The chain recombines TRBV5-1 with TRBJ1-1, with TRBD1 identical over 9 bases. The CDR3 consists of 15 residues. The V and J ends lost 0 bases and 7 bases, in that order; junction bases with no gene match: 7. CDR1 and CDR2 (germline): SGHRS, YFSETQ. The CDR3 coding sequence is TGCGCCAGCAGCTTGGGGCCACAGGGGGCGGGTGAAGCTTTCTTT. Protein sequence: CASSLGPQGAGEAFF.

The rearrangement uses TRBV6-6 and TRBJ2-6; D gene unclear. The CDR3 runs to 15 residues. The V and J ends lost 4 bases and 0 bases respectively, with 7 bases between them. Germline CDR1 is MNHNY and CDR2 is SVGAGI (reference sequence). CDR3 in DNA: TGTGCCAGCAGTTTGGCCGGCTCTGGGGCCAACGTCCTGACTTTC. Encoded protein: CASSLAGSGANVLTF.